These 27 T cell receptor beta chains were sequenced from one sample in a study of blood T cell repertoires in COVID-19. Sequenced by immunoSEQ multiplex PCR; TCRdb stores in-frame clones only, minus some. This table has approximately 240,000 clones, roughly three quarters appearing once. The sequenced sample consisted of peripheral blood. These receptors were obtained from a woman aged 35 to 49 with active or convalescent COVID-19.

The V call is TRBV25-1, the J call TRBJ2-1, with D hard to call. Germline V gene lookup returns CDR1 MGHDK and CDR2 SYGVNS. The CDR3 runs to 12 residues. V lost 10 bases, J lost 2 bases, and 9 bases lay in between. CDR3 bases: TGTGCCACCAGCCGGGCCTACAATGAGCAGTTCTTC. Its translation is CATSRAYNEQFF.

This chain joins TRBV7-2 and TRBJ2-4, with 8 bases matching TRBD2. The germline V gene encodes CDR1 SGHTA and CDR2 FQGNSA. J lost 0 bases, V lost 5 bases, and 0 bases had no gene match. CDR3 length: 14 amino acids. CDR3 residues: CASSRGGAKNIQYF. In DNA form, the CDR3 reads TGTGCCAGCAGCCGGGGGGGAGCCAAAAACATTCAGTACTTC.

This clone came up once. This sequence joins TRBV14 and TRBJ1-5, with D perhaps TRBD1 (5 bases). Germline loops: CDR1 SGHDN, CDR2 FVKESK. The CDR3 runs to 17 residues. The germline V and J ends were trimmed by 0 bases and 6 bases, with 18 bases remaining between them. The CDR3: CASSQDGLGLRGQPQHF. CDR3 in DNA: TGTGCCAGCAGCCAAGATGGTTTGGGACTTCGGGGTCAGCCCCAGCATTTT.

CDR3 in amino acids: CASSLIPGEGTEAFF. CDR3 nucleotide sequence: TGTGCCAGCAGCTTGATACCGGGGGAAGGGACTGAAGCTTTCTTT. J is TRBJ1-1 and V is TRBV11-1; D perhaps matches TRBD1 (5 bases). V was pared by 3 bases and J by 5 bases, with 16 bases between. This CDR3 has 15 residues. The germline gives CDR1 SGHAT, CDR2 FQDESV (reference sequence).

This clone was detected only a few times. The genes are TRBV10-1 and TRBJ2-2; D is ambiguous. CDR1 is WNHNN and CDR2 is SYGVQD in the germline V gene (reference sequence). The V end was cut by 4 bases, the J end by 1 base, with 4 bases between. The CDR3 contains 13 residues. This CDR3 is CASSAGNTGELFF. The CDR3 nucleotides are TGCGCCAGCAGTGCGGGGAACACCGGGGAGCTGTTTTTT.

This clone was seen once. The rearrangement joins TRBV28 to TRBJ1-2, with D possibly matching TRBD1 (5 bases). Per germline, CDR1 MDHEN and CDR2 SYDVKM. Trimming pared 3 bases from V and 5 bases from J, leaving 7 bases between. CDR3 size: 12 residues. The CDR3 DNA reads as TGTGCCAGCAGTTTGGAGGGGTATGGCTACACCTTC. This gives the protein CASSLEGYGYTF.

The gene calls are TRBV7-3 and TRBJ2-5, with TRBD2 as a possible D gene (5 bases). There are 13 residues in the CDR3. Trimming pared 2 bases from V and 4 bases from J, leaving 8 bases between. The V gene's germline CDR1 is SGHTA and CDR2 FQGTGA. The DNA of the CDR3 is TGTGCCAGCAGCTTAGGGGAGTTAGAGACCCAGTACTTC. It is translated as CASSLGELETQYF.

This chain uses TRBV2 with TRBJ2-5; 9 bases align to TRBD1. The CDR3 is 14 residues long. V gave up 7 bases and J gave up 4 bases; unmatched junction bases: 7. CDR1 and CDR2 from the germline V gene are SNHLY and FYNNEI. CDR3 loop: CASNDRGSGETQYF. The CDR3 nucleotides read TGTGCCAGCAATGACAGGGGGTCGGGAGAGACCCAGTACTTC.

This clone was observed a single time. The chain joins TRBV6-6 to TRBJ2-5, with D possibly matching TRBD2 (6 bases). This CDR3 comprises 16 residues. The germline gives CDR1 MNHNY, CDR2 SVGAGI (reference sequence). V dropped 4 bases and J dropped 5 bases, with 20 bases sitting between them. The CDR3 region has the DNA TGTGCCAGCAGTTTGACTAGACCCCTGTTCCGGGAGACCCAGTACTTC. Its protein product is CASSLTRPLFRETQYF.

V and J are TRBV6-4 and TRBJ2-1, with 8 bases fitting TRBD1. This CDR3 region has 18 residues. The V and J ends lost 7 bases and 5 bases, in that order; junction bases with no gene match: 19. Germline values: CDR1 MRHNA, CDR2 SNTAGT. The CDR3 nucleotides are TGTGCCAGCAATACAGACAGGGGAAGAGCTGGCCTCCACAATGAGCAGTTCTTC. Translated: CASNTDRGRAGLHNEQFF.

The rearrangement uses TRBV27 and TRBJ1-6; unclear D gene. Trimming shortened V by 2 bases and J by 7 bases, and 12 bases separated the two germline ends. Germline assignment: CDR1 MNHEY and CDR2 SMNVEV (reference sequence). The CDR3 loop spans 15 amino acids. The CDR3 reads CASSLGVAGNSPLHF. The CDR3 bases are TGTGCCAGCAGTTTAGGCGTAGCGGGAAATTCACCCCTCCACTTT.

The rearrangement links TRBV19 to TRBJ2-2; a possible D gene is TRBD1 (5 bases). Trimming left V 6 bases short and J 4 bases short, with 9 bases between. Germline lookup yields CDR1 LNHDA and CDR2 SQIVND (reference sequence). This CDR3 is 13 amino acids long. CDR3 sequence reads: CASRGQGTGELFF. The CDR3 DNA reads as TGTGCCAGTAGAGGGCAGGGCACCGGGGAGCTGTTTTTT.

The CDR3 loop is CASSESLGGAEAFF. The CDR3 DNA sequence: TGTGCCAGCAGTGAGTCTCTGGGGGGGGCTGAAGCTTTCTTT. The chain joins TRBV28 to TRBJ1-1, with TRBD1 as a possible D gene (5 bases). Germline V lookup: CDR1 MDHEN, CDR2 SYDVKM. This CDR3 is built from 14 residues. Trimming took off 5 bases at V and 6 bases at J, with 16 bases between the two ends.

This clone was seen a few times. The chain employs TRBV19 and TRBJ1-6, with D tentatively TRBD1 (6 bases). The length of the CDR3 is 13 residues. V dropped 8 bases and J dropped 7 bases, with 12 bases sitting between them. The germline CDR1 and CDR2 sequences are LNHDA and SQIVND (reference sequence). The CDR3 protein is CASAQGGNSPLHF. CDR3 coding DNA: TGTGCCAGTGCACAGGGTGGCAATTCACCCCTCCACTTT.

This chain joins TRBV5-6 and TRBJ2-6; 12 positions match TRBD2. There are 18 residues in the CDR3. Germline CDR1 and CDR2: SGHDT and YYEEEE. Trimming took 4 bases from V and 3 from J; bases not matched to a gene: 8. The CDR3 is CASSDLAGGPGGANVLTF. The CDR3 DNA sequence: TGTGCCAGCAGCGATCTAGCGGGGGGGCCTGGTGGGGCCAACGTCCTGACTTTC.

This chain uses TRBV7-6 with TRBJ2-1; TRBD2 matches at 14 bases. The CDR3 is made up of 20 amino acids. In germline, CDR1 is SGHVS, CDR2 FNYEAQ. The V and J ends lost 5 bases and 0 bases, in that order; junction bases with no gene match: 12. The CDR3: CASSGSQGLAGEYSYNEQFF. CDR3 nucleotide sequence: TGTGCCAGCAGCGGGTCTCAGGGACTAGCGGGGGAATACTCCTACAATGAGCAGTTCTTC.

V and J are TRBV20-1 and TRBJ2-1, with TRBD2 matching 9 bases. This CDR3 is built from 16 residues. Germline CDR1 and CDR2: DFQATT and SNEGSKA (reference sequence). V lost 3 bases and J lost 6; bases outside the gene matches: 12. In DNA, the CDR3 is TGCAGTGCTAGTGCCAGCGGGGGGCCAAAGATCAATGAGCAGTTCTTC. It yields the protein CSASASGGPKINEQFF.

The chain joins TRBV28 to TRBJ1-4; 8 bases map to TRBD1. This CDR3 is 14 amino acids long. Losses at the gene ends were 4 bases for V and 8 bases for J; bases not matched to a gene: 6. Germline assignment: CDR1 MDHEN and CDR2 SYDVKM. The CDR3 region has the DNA TGTGCCAGCAGTTCACAGGGGGTGGAGGAAAAACTGTTTTTT. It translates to CASSSQGVEEKLFF.

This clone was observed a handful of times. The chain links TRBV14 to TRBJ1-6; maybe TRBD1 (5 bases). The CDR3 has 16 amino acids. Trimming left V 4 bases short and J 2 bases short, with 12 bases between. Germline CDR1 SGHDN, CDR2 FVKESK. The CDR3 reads CASSPGGGTYNSPLHF. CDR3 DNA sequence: TGTGCCAGCAGCCCCGGCGGGGGGACCTATAATTCACCCCTCCACTTT.

The CDR3 reads CASSYVSDTGELFF. CDR3 coding DNA: TGTGCCAGCAGTTACGTCAGCGACACCGGGGAGCTGTTTTTT. The chain is built from TRBV6-5 and TRBJ2-2; D call uncertain. Deletions cut 2 bases from V and 3 bases from J, with 7 bases between. The CDR3 totals 14 residues. The germline V gene has CDR1 MNHEY and CDR2 SVGAGI.

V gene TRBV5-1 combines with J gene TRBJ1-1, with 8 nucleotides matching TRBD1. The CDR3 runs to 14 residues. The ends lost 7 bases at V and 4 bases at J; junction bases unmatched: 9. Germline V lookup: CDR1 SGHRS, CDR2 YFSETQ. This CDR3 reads CASRKDREGTEAFF. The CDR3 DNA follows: TGCGCCAGCCGAAAGGACAGGGAGGGCACTGAAGCTTTCTTT.

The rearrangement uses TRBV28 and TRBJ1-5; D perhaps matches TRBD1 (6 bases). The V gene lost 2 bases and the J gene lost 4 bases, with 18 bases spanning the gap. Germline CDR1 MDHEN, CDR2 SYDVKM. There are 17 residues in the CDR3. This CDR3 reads CASSLRSGHLSNQPQHF. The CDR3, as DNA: TGTGCCAGCAGTTTAAGGTCGGGACATCTTTCTAATCAGCCCCAGCATTTT.

The CDR3 DNA follows: TGCGCCAGCAGCCCCGGGACAGGGGTCCACGAGCAGTACGTC. Protein sequence: CASSPGTGVHEQYV. This rearrangement joins TRBV5-1 to TRBJ2-7; TRBD1 matches 10 bases. Germline CDR1 is SGHRS and CDR2 is YFSETQ. V gave up 4 bases and J gave up 5 bases; unmatched junction bases: 6. The CDR3 consists of 14 residues.

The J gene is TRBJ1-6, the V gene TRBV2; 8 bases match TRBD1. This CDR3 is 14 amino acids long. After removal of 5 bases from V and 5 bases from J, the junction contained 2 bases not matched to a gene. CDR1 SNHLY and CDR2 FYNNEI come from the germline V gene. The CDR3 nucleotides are TGTGCCAGCAGTAGGGACAGGAATAATTCACCCCTCCACTTT. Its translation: CASSRDRNNSPLHF.

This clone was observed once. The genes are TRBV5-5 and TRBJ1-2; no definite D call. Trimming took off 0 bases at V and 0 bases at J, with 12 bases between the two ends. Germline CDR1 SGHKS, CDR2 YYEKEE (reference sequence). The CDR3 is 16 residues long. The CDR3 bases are TGTGCCAGCAGCTTGGCCTCGGAGACGGCTAACTATGGCTACACCTTC. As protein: CASSLASETANYGYTF.

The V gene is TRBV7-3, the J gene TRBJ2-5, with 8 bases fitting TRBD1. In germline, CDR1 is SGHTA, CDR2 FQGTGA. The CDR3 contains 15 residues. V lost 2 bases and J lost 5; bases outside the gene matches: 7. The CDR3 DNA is TGTGCCAGCAGCTTATTGGCAGGGGGCGGTGAGACCCAGTACTTC. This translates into CASSLLAGGGETQYF.

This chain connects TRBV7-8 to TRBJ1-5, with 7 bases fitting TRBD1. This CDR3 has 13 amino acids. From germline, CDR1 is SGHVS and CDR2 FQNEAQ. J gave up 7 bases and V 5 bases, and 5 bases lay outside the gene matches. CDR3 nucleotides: TGTGCCAGCAGCAAAGACAGGGACCAGCCCCAGCATTTT. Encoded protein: CASSKDRDQPQHF.